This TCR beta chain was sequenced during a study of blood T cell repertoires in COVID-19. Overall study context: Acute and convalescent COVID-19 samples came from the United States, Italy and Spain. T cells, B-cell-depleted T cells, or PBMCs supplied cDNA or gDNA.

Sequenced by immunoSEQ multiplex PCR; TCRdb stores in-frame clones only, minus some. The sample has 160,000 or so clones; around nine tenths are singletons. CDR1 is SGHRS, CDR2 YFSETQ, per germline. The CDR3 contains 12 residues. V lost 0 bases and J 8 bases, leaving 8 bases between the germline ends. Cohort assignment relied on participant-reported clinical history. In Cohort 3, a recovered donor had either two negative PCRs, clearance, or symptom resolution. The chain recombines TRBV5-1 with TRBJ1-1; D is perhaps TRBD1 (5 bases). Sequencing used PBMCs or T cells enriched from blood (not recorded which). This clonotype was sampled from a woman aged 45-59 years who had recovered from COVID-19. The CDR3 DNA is TGCGCCAGCAGCTTGGATCAGGGAGAAGCTTTCTTT. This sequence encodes CASSLDQGEAFF.